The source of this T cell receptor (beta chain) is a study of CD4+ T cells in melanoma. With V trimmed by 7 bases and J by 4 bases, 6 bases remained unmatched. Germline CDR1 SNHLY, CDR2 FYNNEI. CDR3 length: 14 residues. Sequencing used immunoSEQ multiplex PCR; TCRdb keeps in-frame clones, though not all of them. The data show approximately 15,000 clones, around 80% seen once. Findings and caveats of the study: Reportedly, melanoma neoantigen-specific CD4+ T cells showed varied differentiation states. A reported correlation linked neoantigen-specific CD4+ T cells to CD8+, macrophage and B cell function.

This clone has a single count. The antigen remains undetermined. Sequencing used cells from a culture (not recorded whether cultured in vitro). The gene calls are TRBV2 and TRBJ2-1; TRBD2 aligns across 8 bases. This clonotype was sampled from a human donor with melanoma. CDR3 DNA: TGTGCCAGCAAGTCAGCGGGGGAGTACAATGAGCAGTTCTTC. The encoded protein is CASKSAGEYNEQFF.